The 3 T cell receptor beta chains below all came from one sample that was sequenced in a study of cytomegalovirus exposure and HLA in healthy donors. The PCR contained 60 Vbeta and 13 Jbeta primers. The assay was immunoSEQ multiplex PCR, and TCRdb's table has in-frame clones only and misses some. The sample gives over 150,000 clones, roughly 76% of which show up once; 1.2% to 1.5% is in the top ten. The specimen sequenced was PBMCs. These receptors were obtained from a man aged 60 to 69 in good health and CMV-seronegative.

The chain recombines TRBV10-2 with TRBJ2-3; D unresolved. The CDR3 has 17 amino acids. The germline V gene encodes CDR1 WSHSY and CDR2 SAAADI. Trimming took 0 bases from V and 2 from J, leaving 15 bases between them. The CDR3 sequence is CASSESNQPGDTDTQYF. Written as DNA, the CDR3 is TGCGCCAGCAGTGAGTCGAATCAACCCGGAGACACAGATACGCAGTATTTT.

V is TRBV5-5 and J is TRBJ2-7; 10 bases are a match to TRBD2. The CDR3 is 15 amino acids. V lost 4 bases and J lost 3; bases outside the gene matches: 7. Germline V gene lookup returns CDR1 SGHKS and CDR2 YYEKEE (reference sequence). The CDR3 region has the DNA TGTGCCAGCAGCGCAGGTTTAGCGGGGGGCTACGAGCAGTACTTC. Amino acids: CASSAGLAGGYEQYF.

This clone showed up just once. The chain employs TRBV5-6 and TRBJ1-2; no definite D call. Germline CDR1 and CDR2: SGHDT and YYEEEE. The CDR3 is 12 residues long. V dropped 3 bases and J dropped 12 bases, with 15 bases sitting between them. The CDR3 loop reads CASSSQSRYDTF. The CDR3 DNA reads as TGTGCCAGCAGCTCCCAATCTCGGTACGACACCTTC.